Shown below are 10 T cell receptor beta chains from a single sample sequenced in a study of OX40 agonist ivuxolimab in advanced cancers. Sequencing used immunoSEQ multiplex PCR; TCRdb keeps in-frame clones, though not all of them. Among roughly 60,000 clones listed, approximately 87% were seen once. This specimen consisted of CD4+ or CD8+ T cells sorted from blood, obtained in a trial of the OX40 agonist ivuxolimab. The receptor source for this set is an adult with an advanced solid tumor such as melanoma, head and neck, liver or kidney cancer.

J is TRBJ2-5 and V is TRBV7-3; 9 bases are shared with TRBD2. CDR1 and CDR2 (germline): SGHTA, FQGTGA. V shed 0 bases, J shed 1 base, and the junction held 6 bases outside the gene matches. The CDR3 has 17 amino acids. CDR3: CASSLTSGAGGQETQYF. The CDR3 DNA sequence: TGTGCCAGCAGCTTAACGTCAGGAGCGGGAGGCCAAGAGACCCAGTACTTC.

This sequence joins TRBV7-6 and TRBJ1-3, with D possibly being TRBD1 (5 bases). The CDR3 runs 16 residues. Germline-derived CDR1 and CDR2 are SGHVS and FNYEAQ. Between the trimmed V and J ends, which lost 2 bases and 1 base, there was a span of 12 bases. The CDR3 sequence is CASSLKVPGSGNTIYF. The CDR3, as DNA: TGTGCCAGCAGCTTAAAAGTGCCAGGGTCTGGAAACACCATATATTTT.

The rearrangement joins TRBV20-1 to TRBJ2-3; D ambiguous. Looked up from germline, CDR1 is DFQATT and CDR2 is SNEGSKA (reference sequence). V gave up 6 bases and J gave up 4 bases, with 8 bases separating them. This CDR3 is built from 11 residues. The CDR3 DNA follows: TGCAGTGCGCCAGAATCAGATACGCAGTATTTT. Its translation: CSAPESDTQYF.

The chain has TRBV5-4 and TRBJ1-1; 8 nucleotides agree with TRBD1. Trimming took 4 bases from V and 3 from J; bases not matched to a gene: 5. Germline lookup yields CDR1 SGHNT and CDR2 YYREEE (reference sequence). CDR3 length: 14 residues. Here the CDR3 DNA reads TGTGCCAGCAGCCCCAGGGGGCATGACACTGAAGCTTTCTTT. This codes for CASSPRGHDTEAFF.

V is TRBV5-6 and J is TRBJ2-5; D ambiguous. The germline V gene has CDR1 SGHDT and CDR2 YYEEEE. Trimming took 0 bases from V and 4 from J, leaving 13 bases between them. The CDR3 has 15 amino acids. As DNA, the CDR3 is TGTGCCAGCAGCTTGGATAGGGCAAACCTAGAGACCCAGTACTTC. Its protein is CASSLDRANLETQYF.

This chain joins TRBV28 and TRBJ2-1; 7 positions match TRBD2. After removal of 5 bases from V and 6 bases from J, the junction contained 10 bases not matched to a gene. This CDR3 is 15 amino acids long. CDR1 and CDR2 from the germline V gene are MDHEN and SYDVKM. CDR3 nucleotide sequence: TGTGCCAGCAGTCTCCTAGGGGCTAGCGGCAATGAGCAGTTCTTC. Translating it yields CASSLLGASGNEQFF.

V gene TRBV29-1 combines with J gene TRBJ1-2; TRBD1 matches 7 bases. The germline CDR1 and CDR2 sequences are SQVTM and ANQGSEA. V lost 2 bases and J lost 2; bases outside the gene matches: 8. This CDR3 comprises 15 residues. The CDR3 DNA reads as TGCAGCGTTGAATCGCTGGGACAGCAGAACTATGGCTACACCTTC. The encoded protein is CSVESLGQQNYGYTF. The entire variable domain, with the rest obtained from reference TRBV29-1 and TRBJ1-2, is as follows: SAVISQKPSRDICQRGTSLTIQCQVDSQVTMMFWYRQQPGQSLTLIATANQGSEATYESGFVIDKFPISRPNLTFSTLTVSNMSPEDSSIYLCSVESLGQQNYGYTFGSGTRLTVV.

This sequence joins TRBV29-1 and TRBJ2-3; D gene uncertain. Germline V gene sequence: CDR1 SQVTM, CDR2 ANQGSEA. Trimming took off 6 bases at V and 5 bases at J, with 12 bases between the two ends. The CDR3 consists of 12 residues. The CDR3 DNA follows: TGCAGCGTACAGATTGTCGGAGATACGCAGTATTTT. Protein sequence: CSVQIVGDTQYF.

Remarks on this clone: Other DNA sequences from this sample encode an identical CDR3 as well. The chain employs TRBV14 and TRBJ2-3, with TRBD2 matching over 14 bases. Germline values: CDR1 SGHDN, CDR2 FVKESK. CDR3 length: 15 residues. V shed 5 bases and J 4 bases; nucleotides not matched to a gene: 2. CDR3 protein: CASSWGLAGADTQYF. CDR3 DNA: TGTGCCAGCAGCTGGGGACTAGCGGGAGCAGATACGCAGTATTTT.

This clone was seen once. The rearrangement joins TRBV27 to TRBJ2-1, with 8 bases identical to TRBD2. CDR3 size: 14 residues. The ends lost 6 bases at V and 5 bases at J; junction bases unmatched: 6. The germline gives CDR1 MNHEY, CDR2 SMNVEV (reference sequence). CDR3 bases: TGTGCCAGCAGCGGGTTTAGCGGGAACAATGAGCAGTTCTTC. It is translated as CASSGFSGNNEQFF.